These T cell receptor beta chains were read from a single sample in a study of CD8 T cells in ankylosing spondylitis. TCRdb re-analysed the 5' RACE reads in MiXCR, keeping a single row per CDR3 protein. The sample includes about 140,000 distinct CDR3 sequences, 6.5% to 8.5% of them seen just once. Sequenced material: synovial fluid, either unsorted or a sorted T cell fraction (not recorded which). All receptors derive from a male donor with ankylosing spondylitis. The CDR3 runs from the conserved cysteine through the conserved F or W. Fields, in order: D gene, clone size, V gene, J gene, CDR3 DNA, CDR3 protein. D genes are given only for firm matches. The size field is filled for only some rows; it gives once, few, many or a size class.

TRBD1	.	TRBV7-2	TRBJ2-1	TGTGCCAGCAGCTCCATTCCGGGACAGGGGACTTACAATGAGCAGTTCTTC	CASSSIPGQGTYNEQFF
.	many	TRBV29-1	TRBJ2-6	TGCAGCGTTGGAGAGGGCTCTGGGGCCAACGTCCTGACTTTC	CSVGEGSGANVLTF
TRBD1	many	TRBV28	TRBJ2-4	TGTGCCAGCGGAGCAGGGGGATTGGACATTCAGTACTTC	CASGAGGLDIQYF
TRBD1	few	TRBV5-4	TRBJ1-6	TGTGCCAGCAGCTTGGTGGCGGGACAGGGGGCGGCCTATAATTCACCCCTCCACTTT	CASSLVAGQGAAYNSPLHF
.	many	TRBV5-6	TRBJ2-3	TGTGCCAGCAGCTTACGACTAGTCGGCACAGATACGCAGTATTTT	CASSLRLVGTDTQYF
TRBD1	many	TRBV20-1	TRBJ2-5	TGCAGTTCCCGGACAGGTTGGGAAGAGACCCAGTACTTC	CSSRTGWEETQYF
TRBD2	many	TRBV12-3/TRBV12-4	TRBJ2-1	TGTGCCAGCGGAAACGGACTAGCGGGAGGCAATGAGCAGTTCTTC	CASGNGLAGGNEQFF
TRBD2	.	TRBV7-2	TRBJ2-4	TGTGCCAGCGTAGGACTAGATTGGAGCATTCAGTACTTC	CASVGLDWSIQYF
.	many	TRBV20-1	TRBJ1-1	TGCAGTGCTAGAGATCTAGGGAGGGTGAACACTGAAGCTTTCTTT	CSARDLGRVNTEAFF
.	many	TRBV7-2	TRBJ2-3	TGTGCCAGCAGCTTGAGTAGGACTACAGATACGCAGTATTTT	CASSLSRTTDTQYF
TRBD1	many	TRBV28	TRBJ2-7	TGTGCCAGCAGTTTTTATCGGACAGGGGACTACGAGCAGTACTTC	CASSFYRTGDYEQYF
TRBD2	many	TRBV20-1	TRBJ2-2	TGCAGTGCTGAGAGCGGGGATAGGAACACCGGGGAGCTGTTTTTT	CSAESGDRNTGELFF
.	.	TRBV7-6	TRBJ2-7	TGTGCCAGCAGCCCGGGACCAGCCTACGAGCAGTACTTC	CASSPGPAYEQYF
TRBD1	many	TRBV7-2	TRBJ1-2	TGTGCCAGCAGCACGCGTGGGACAGGGACTGGCTACACCTTC	CASSTRGTGTGYTF
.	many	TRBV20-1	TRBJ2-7	TGCAGTGCCTGGATTAAGGCGAACGAGCAGTACTTC	CSAWIKANEQYF
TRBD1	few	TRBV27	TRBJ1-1	TGTGCCAGCAGTCCCAGGACAGGGATCGACGCGGCTTTCTTT	CASSPRTGIDAAFF
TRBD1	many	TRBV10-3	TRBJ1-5	TGTGCCATCAGTGGGGGACAGGGCCTTAATCAGCCCCAGCATTTT	CAISGGQGLNQPQHF
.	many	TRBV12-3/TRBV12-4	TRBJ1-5	TGTGCCAGCAGGTTAGGCGACAGCTATCAGCCCCAGCATTTT	CASRLGDSYQPQHF
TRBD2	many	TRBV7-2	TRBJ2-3	TGTGCCAGCAGCTTATGGGTTAGCGGGGGCGCAGATACGCAGTATTTT	CASSLWVSGGADTQYF
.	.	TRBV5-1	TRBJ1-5	TGCGCCAGCAGGGAGGGGCCAAATCAGCCCCAGCATTTT	CASREGPNQPQHF
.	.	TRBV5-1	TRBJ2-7	TGCGCCAGCAGCTTGGACAGAGCGGACCTCTACGAGCAGTACTTC	CASSLDRADLYEQYF
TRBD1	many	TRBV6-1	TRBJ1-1	TGTGCCAGCAGTGCCCTTCAGGGGGACACTGAAGCTTTCTTT	CASSALQGDTEAFF
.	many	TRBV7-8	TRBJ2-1	TGTGCCAGCAGCTTATACAGGCAAACATACAATGAGCAGTTCTTC	CASSLYRQTYNEQFF
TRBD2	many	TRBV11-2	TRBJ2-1	TGTGCCAGCAAAAAAAGGGGGCTAGCGGGAGACTTCGTCTACAATGAGCAGTTCTTC	CASKKRGLAGDFVYNEQFF
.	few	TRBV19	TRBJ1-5	TGTGCCAGTACCCCCCAAGGGGGGAATCAGCCCCAGCATTTT	CASTPQGGNQPQHF
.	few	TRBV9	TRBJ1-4	TGTGCCAGCAGCCCATCGGGGAACGGAGGGGAAAAACTGTTTTTT	CASSPSGNGGEKLFF
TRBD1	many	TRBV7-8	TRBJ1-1	TGTGCCAGCAGCCCCGGGACAGGGGGCACTGAAGCTTTCTTT	CASSPGTGGTEAFF
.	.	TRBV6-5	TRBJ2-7	TGTGCCAGCAGTTACGGGCAGGGGCCCCACGAGCAGTACTTC	CASSYGQGPHEQYF
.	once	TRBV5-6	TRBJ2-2	TGTGCCAGCAGCTTAGGATGGGTCGACCCGAACACCGGGGAGCTGTTTTTT	CASSLGWVDPNTGELFF
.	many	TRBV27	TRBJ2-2	TGTGCCAGCAGGGACGTCGCGAACACCGGGGAGCTGTTTTTT	CASRDVANTGELFF
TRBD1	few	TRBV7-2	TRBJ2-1	TGTGCCAGCAGTTTGACAGGGATTGAGCAGTTCTTC	CASSLTGIEQFF
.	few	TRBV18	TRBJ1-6	TGTGCCAGCTCACCCCAGCCTGCGGGCAGGCGGTTTGGTTCACCCCTCCACTTT	CASSPQPAGRRFGSPLHF
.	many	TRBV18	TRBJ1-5	TGTGCCAGCTCAGGCGGGTTTAGCAATCAGCCCCAGCATTTT	CASSGGFSNQPQHF
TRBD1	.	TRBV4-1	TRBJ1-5	TGCGCCAGCAGCCATCCCGAACAGGGGGGCCTTAATCAGCCCCAGCATTTT	CASSHPEQGGLNQPQHF
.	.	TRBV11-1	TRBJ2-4	TGTGCCAGCAGCGATCTTAGCGGAAAAAACATTCAGTACTTC	CASSDLSGKNIQYF
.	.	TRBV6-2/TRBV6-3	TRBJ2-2	TGTGCCAGCCGAGAGACAACGAACACCGGGGAGCTGTTTTTT	CASRETTNTGELFF
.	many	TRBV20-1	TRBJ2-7	TGCAGTGCCATGCGTTTCACAGGGAATTTTCACGAGCAGTACTTC	CSAMRFTGNFHEQYF
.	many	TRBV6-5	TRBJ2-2	TGTGCCAGCAGTCACAGGCTATCGAACACCGGGGAGCTGTTTTTT	CASSHRLSNTGELFF
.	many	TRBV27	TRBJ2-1	TGTGCCAGCAGTGCCTCCTTTGCGGGAATGGACAATGAGCAGTTCTTC	CASSASFAGMDNEQFF